This is a list of T cell receptor beta chains from one sample in a study of chemoradiotherapy in HPV16-positive cancers. Measured with immunoSEQ multiplex PCR; TCRdb has only the in-frame clones, and not every one. This table has roughly 39,000 clones, more than 65% appearing once. The sequencing here drew on blood, taken from a patient who underwent chemoradiotherapy. These receptors originate from a human donor with HPV-associated anogenital cancer. Each CDR3 is given with its conserved first and last residue. Fields, in order: clone size, D gene, J gene, V gene, CDR3 DNA, CDR3 protein. The D gene is left open where the match is weak. Size is stated for part of the rows, as once, few or many counts, or as a class when the clone is expanded.

>.|TRBD1|TRBJ1-5|TRBV19
TGTGCCAGTAGTATCCGTACAGGGGCTCCTCAGCCCCAGCATTTT
CASSIRTGAPQPQHF
>.|.|TRBJ2-3|TRBV7-3
TGTGCCAGCAGCGCTAACTTGGCGGGCACAGATACGCAGTATTTT
CASSANLAGTDTQYF
>.|.|TRBJ1-4|TRBV7-8
TGTGCCGTAACAGGGACCTATAATGAAAAACTGTTTTTT
CAVTGTYNEKLFF
>.|.|TRBJ2-7|TRBV11-1
TGTGCCAGCAGCTTAGTTGGGACGGGAGCCTACGAGCAGTACTTC
CASSLVGTGAYEQYF
>.|TRBD1|TRBJ1-2|TRBV5-1
TGCGCCAGCAGCTGGGACAGGGTCGGCTACACCTTC
CASSWDRVGYTF
>.|TRBD2|TRBJ2-1|TRBV27
TGTGCCAGCAGTACGGGACTACAACCCGCTAATGAGCAGTTCTTC
CASSTGLQPANEQFF
>.|.|TRBJ2-7|TRBV29-1
TGCAGCGCCGTCGGAAGGGAAGGTTCCTACGAGCAGTACTTC
CSAVGREGSYEQYF
>.|TRBD2|TRBJ2-7|TRBV6-1
TGTGCCAGCAGTGGGGGACTAGTTGGCTACGAGCAGTACTTC
CASSGGLVGYEQYF
>.|TRBD1|TRBJ1-1|TRBV29-1
TGCAGCGTTATACAGGGGGCCACTGAAGCTTTCTTT
CSVIQGATEAFF
>few|.|TRBJ1-1|TRBV9
TGTGCCAGCAGCAAAGGGGGAAGCACTGAAGCTTTCTTT
CASSKGGSTEAFF
>.|.|TRBJ2-1|TRBV9
TGTGCCAGCAGCCCGATAGGTGGGGGCGAGCAGTTCTTC
CASSPIGGGEQFF
>.|TRBD1|TRBJ1-6|TRBV5-1
TGCGCCAGCAGCTTCGGGACAGGGGGGAATTCACCCCTCCACTTT
CASSFGTGGNSPLHF
>.|.|TRBJ2-4|TRBV5-1
TGCGCCAGCAGTTCCCAGGATTGGGGTAACATTCAGTACTTC
CASSSQDWGNIQYF
>.|.|TRBJ2-3|TRBV9
TGTGCCAGCAGCGTAAGTCTAGGGACAGATACGCAGTATTTT
CASSVSLGTDTQYF
>once|.|TRBJ1-1|TRBV18
TGTGCCAGCTCACCACAGGAATACGCTGAAGCTTTCTTT
CASSPQEYAEAFF
>few|TRBD1|TRBJ1-6|TRBV19
TGTGCCAGTAGTATAGATCGGACAGGTCTTAAGACGGATTCACCCCTCCACTTT
CASSIDRTGLKTDSPLHF
>.|TRBD2|TRBJ2-2|TRBV5-6
TGTGCCAGCAGCCACGGACTAGCGGGGGGAACCGGGGAGCTGTTTTTT
CASSHGLAGGTGELFF
>.|TRBD1|TRBJ1-2|TRBV5-1
TGCGCCAGCAGACGATCAACAGGGGTTGATGCTGGCTACACCTTC
CASRRSTGVDAGYTF
>.|.|TRBJ2-3|TRBV5-1
TGCGCCAGCAGGACAGTGCCTAGCACAGATACGCAGTATTTT
CASRTVPSTDTQYF
>.|TRBD1|TRBJ1-3|TRBV5-5
TGTGCCAGCAGCTTAACCGTAACCGGGACAGGGGGATTTGGAAACACCATATATTTT
CASSLTVTGTGGFGNTIYF
>.|.|TRBJ1-1|TRBV11-2
TGTGCCAGCAGCCCCTACGGGTCGAACACTGAAGCTTTCTTT
CASSPYGSNTEAFF
>once|.|TRBJ2-5|TRBV10-3
TGTGCCATCAGTGACTGGGGGGAGACCCAGTACTTC
CAISDWGETQYF
>once|.|TRBJ2-3|TRBV5-1
TGCGCCAGCCAAAAGGGGGTTACTAGCACAGATACGCAGTATTTT
CASQKGVTSTDTQYF
>.|.|TRBJ2-7|TRBV4-1
TGCGCCAGCAGCCAAGAAAGGGGTCTCGAGCAGTACTTC
CASSQERGLEQYF
>.|.|TRBJ1-2|TRBV30
TGTGCCTGGAGTGCCGTGTGGCAGGGCGGCTACACCTTC
CAWSAVWQGGYTF
>few|.|TRBJ2-3|TRBV7-6
TGTGCCAGCAGCTTACAGGGGCTCGATACGCAGTATTTT
CASSLQGLDTQYF
>.|.|TRBJ2-5|TRBV30
TGTGCCTGGAGCCGGCAGTCTCAAGAGACCCAGTACTTC
CAWSRQSQETQYF
>few|.|TRBJ1-5|TRBV5-6
TGTGCCAGCAGCTTGGAGGGTCAGCCCCAGCATTTT
CASSLEGQPQHF
>few|.|TRBJ2-5|TRBV19
TGTGCCAGTAGTGCGACCGGCCAAGAGACCCAGTACTTC
CASSATGQETQYF
>.|.|TRBJ2-2|TRBV7-8
TGTGCCAGCAGCGCGAGAAGACGGTCCCCGAACACCGGGGAGCTGTTTTTT
CASSARRRSPNTGELFF
>.|TRBD1|TRBJ2-2|TRBV7-3
TGTGCCAGCAGCTTAGCCTCGGGACAGGGGGCTGCCGGGGAGCTGTTTTTT
CASSLASGQGAAGELFF
>.|TRBD1|TRBJ2-1|TRBV19
TGTGCCAGTAGTATCCGAGGGGGCGCTGAGCAGTTCTTC
CASSIRGGAEQFF
>few|.|TRBJ2-1|TRBV28
TGTGCCAGCAGTTTCCGGGTTCAGCAGTTCTTC
CASSFRVQQFF
>.|.|TRBJ2-3|TRBV13
TGTGCCAGCAGCAAACAGGGAGATACGCAGTATTTT
CASSKQGDTQYF
>.|.|TRBJ2-1|TRBV5-1
TGCGCCAGCAGCTTGGCTCCGGGAAATGAGCAGTTCTTC
CASSLAPGNEQFF
>few|.|TRBJ1-3|TRBV27
TGTGCCAGCAGAGCGTCTGGAAACACCATATATTTT
CASRASGNTIYF
>.|TRBD1|TRBJ2-1|TRBV7-9
TGTGCCAGCAGCCCTCGACAGGGGACCTACAATGAGCAGTTCTTC
CASSPRQGTYNEQFF
>few|.|TRBJ1-2|TRBV25-1
TGTGCCAGCAGTGGGACCGCATCGAGCAGGCCTGGCTACACCTTC
CASSGTASSRPGYTF
>.|.|TRBJ2-7|TRBV10-3
TGTGCCATCAGTAGGGGGGCGGTCGACGAGCAGTACTTC
CAISRGAVDEQYF
>.|.|TRBJ2-4|TRBV5-1
TGCGCCAGCAGCTTGGAGGGAACAAAAAACATTCAGTACTTC
CASSLEGTKNIQYF
>.|TRBD1|TRBJ2-6|TRBV4-3
TGCGCCAGCAGCCAGGACAGGGAAGGAAGCAACGTCCTGACTTTC
CASSQDREGSNVLTF
>.|.|TRBJ1-2|TRBV18
TGTGCCAGCTCACGCCCAGGGCACTACGGCTACACCTTC
CASSRPGHYGYTF
>.|.|TRBJ2-5|TRBV7-9
TGTGCCAGCAGCCCCCTGGAGACCCAGTACTTC
CASSPLETQYF
>.|TRBD1|TRBJ1-4|TRBV11-2
TGTGCCAGCAGCTTCCGGACAGGGTCCAATGAAAAACTGTTTTTT
CASSFRTGSNEKLFF
>.|TRBD2|TRBJ2-1|TRBV11-2
TGTGCCAGCAGCTTAGTCTTAGCGGGGGGGCCGGAGTACTATGAGCAGTTCTTC
CASSLVLAGGPEYYEQFF